The 22 T cell receptor beta chains presented below share a single source sample, sequenced in a study of T cells in Graves' hyperthyroidism and ophthalmopathy. The investigators amplified TCR beta CDR3 regions from RNA transcripts. During a first-round RT-PCR of the TCR CDR3, the HTBI primer set was used. MiXCR, run by TCRdb on the multiplex PCR reads, gives a single entry per CDR3 protein. The table shows hundreds of thousands of distinct CDR3 sequences, with about 14% occurring only once. The sample taken for sequencing was blood. These receptors were taken from a woman aged 45-65 years with Graves' ophthalmopathy.

In the case of this clonotype: One base away lies a much larger clone, so this may be a sequencing read error. This chain links TRBV5-1 with TRBJ1-2, with D perhaps TRBD1 (6 bases). V was pared by 7 bases and J by 5 bases, with 15 bases between. The CDR3 spans 13 residues. Germline lookup yields CDR1 SGHRS and CDR2 YFSETQ. Written as DNA, the CDR3 is TGCGCCAGCGGACCGGGGGCAGAATATGGCTACACCTTC. This translates into CASGPGAEYGYTF.

This clonotype was seen ten or more times. The chain uses TRBV7-2 and TRBJ2-1; 9 bases agree with TRBD2. The CDR3 spans 16 residues. The trim removed 4 bases at V and 7 bases at J, leaving 11 bases unmatched. The germline CDR1 and CDR2 sequences are SGHTA and FQGNSA. CDR3 protein: CASSSKTSGGGNEQFF. CDR3 in DNA: TGTGCCAGCAGCTCTAAGACTAGCGGTGGGGGGAATGAGCAGTTCTTC.

This sequence joins TRBV6-1 and TRBJ1-5, with D uncertain. V lost 8 bases and J lost 1, with 21 bases in between. CDR3 size: 17 residues. The germline V gene encodes CDR1 MNHNS and CDR2 SASEGT. The CDR3 loop is CASPFDRAQFSNQPQHF. The CDR3 nucleotides read TGTGCCAGCCCCTTCGATAGGGCTCAATTCAGCAATCAGCCCCAGCATTTT.

This chain links TRBV6-2 or TRBV6-3 with TRBJ1-4; 8 bases match TRBD1. Germline V gene lookup returns CDR1 MNHEY and CDR2 SVGEGT. The CDR3 length is 15 residues. The V gene end was trimmed by 2 bases and the J gene end by 4 bases; junction bases not matched to a gene: 3. The CDR3 sequence: CASSYQGAGNEKLFF. The CDR3 DNA sequence: TGTGCCAGCAGTTACCAGGGGGCTGGTAATGAAAAACTGTTTTTT.

This clonotype showed up many times. V and J are TRBV5-1 and TRBJ1-1; D remains ambiguous. The CDR3 has 16 amino acids. Per germline, CDR1 SGHRS and CDR2 YFSETQ. The V end lost 4 bases, the J end lost 1 base, and 17 bases lay between the germline ends. CDR3 amino acids: CASSTRRGIENTEAFF. CDR3 coding DNA: TGCGCCAGCAGCACCCGACGGGGAATTGAGAACACTGAAGCTTTCTTT.

This clonotype was seen at least ten times. This sequence joins TRBV6-1 and TRBJ1-1, with D uncertain. Germline V lookup: CDR1 MNHNS, CDR2 SASEGT. The V end was cut by 5 bases, the J end by 0 bases, with 13 bases between. The CDR3 is 15 amino acids. The CDR3 bases are TGTGCCAGCAGTTACGGAACATCGCTGAACACTGAAGCTTTCTTT. This sequence encodes CASSYGTSLNTEAFF.

The CDR3 DNA sequence: TGTGCCAGCAGCTTAGAGCTTAGCGGGAGTGGTTGGGAGACCCAGTACTTC. Translation gives CASSLELSGSGWETQYF. The chain joins TRBV7-9 to TRBJ2-5, with TRBD2 matching 9 bases. The ends lost 1 base at V and 5 bases at J; junction bases unmatched: 11. There are 17 residues in the CDR3. Germline CDR1 reads SEHNR; CDR2 reads FQNEAQ (reference sequence). The full variable domain, its missing parts supplied by reference TRBV7-9 and TRBJ2-5, is DTGVSQNPRHKITKRGQNVTFRCDPISEHNRLYWYRQTLGQGPEFLTYFQNEAQLEKSRLLSDRFSAERPKGSFSTLEIQRTEQGDSAMYLCASSLELSGSGWETQYFGPGTRLLVL.

This clonotype was counted many times. The V gene is TRBV7-2, the J gene TRBJ1-2; no firm D call. The germline V gene encodes CDR1 SGHTA and CDR2 FQGNSA. The V end lost 5 bases, the J end lost 4 bases, and 14 bases lay between the germline ends. This CDR3 spans 14 amino acids. The DNA of the CDR3 is TGTGCCAGCAGCCCGGTCAGGTCGACCTATGGCTACACCTTC. Translated: CASSPVRSTYGYTF.

The rearrangement links TRBV7-9 to TRBJ2-4; D gene unclear. Germline lookup yields CDR1 SEHNR and CDR2 FQNEAQ (reference sequence). The V and J ends lost 6 bases and 12 bases respectively, with 12 bases between them. The CDR3 is 11 residues long. The CDR3 region is CASRLTGPQYF. CDR3 coding DNA: TGTGCCAGCAGGCTTACGGGTCCTCAGTACTTC.

This clonotype was recorded many times. The CDR3 DNA is TGTGCCAGCAGCTTAAGGGGTGGGACTAGCGGGATACAAGAGACCCAGTACTTC. Protein: CASSLRGGTSGIQETQYF. The chain combines TRBV7-2 with TRBJ2-5; 13 nucleotides match TRBD2. Germline-derived CDR1 and CDR2 are SGHTA and FQGNSA. Trimming at V came to 2 bases and at J to 2 bases, leaving 8 bases not matched to a gene. CDR3 length: 18 residues.

This clonotype was observed many times. The rearrangement links TRBV2 to TRBJ2-7, with a weak D call TRBD1 (5 bases). The CDR3 runs to 13 residues. The ends were cut back, 1 base at V and 6 bases at J, with 10 bases in the middle. In germline, CDR1 is SNHLY, CDR2 FYNNEI. The CDR3 loop reads CASSEVREAEQYF. Here the CDR3 DNA reads TGTGCCAGCAGTGAAGTCAGGGAAGCCGAGCAGTACTTC.

To note about this clonotype: Because it lacks the conserved phenylalanine or tryptophan at the end, this CDR3 is likely a read error. The genes are TRBV20-1 and TRBJ1-1; D call uncertain. CDR1 DFQATT and CDR2 SNEGSKA come from the germline V gene (reference sequence). The CDR3 has 13 residues. The ends were cut back, 3 bases at V and 0 bases at J, with 8 bases in the middle. In DNA form, the CDR3 reads TGCAGTGCTAGGTCGCGGATGAACACTGAAGCTTTCCTT. It translates to CSARSRMNTEAFL.

This clonotype was counted at least ten times. The chain combines TRBV12-3 or TRBV12-4 with TRBJ2-1; 8 bases agree with TRBD2. The J segment lost 2 bases and the V segment lost 6 bases, leaving 12 bases of the junction unmatched. CDR3 length: 17 residues. CDR3 residues: CASSIGLSGIAYNEQFF. The CDR3 DNA is TGTGCCAGCAGCATAGGTCTTAGCGGGATTGCCTACAATGAGCAGTTCTTC.

Worth noting for this clonotype: An end of the junction does not agree with germline; a read error may underlie this. The chain employs TRBV7-7 and TRBJ2-1, with TRBD2 matching 12 bases. The CDR3 length is 16 residues. The germline gives CDR1 SSHAT, CDR2 FNYEAQ (reference sequence). CDR3 amino acids: CASSPWTSGNKNEQFF. The DNA for the CDR3 is TGTGCTAGCAGCCCCTGGACTAGCGGGAATAAGAATGAGCAGTTCTTC.

The table lists this clonotype with a few counts. The chain couples TRBV6-5 to TRBJ1-2, with 8 bases that match TRBD1. The germline CDR1 and CDR2 sequences are MNHEY and SVGAGI. J was trimmed by 4 bases and V by 4 bases; bases with no gene match: 8. CDR3 size: 15 residues. CDR3 nucleotides: TGTGCCAGCAGTTCCGGGGACAGGCACTTCTATGGCTACACCTTC. Translation gives CASSSGDRHFYGYTF.

This clonotype was detected ten times or more. This sequence joins TRBV28 and TRBJ2-7; no clear D. V was shortened by 5 bases and J by 3 bases, with 5 bases between the two germline ends. Germline CDR1 MDHEN, CDR2 SYDVKM. The CDR3 loop spans 11 amino acids. CDR3 sequence: CASSSIYEQYF. The CDR3 DNA reads as TGTGCCAGCAGTAGCATCTACGAGCAGTACTTC. The whole variable domain, filled in from reference TRBV28 and TRBJ2-7, reads DVKVTQSSRYLVKRTGEKVFLECVQDMDHENMFWYRQDPGLGLRLIYFSYDVKMKEKGDIPEGYSVSREKKERFSLILESASTNQTSMYLCASSSIYEQYFGPGTRLTVT.

This clonotype was seen ten or more times. V and J are TRBV9 and TRBJ2-2; 7 bases match TRBD2. Per germline, CDR1 SGDLS and CDR2 YYNGEE. The CDR3 extends over 15 amino acids. Unmatched junction bases numbered 4, after V lost 1 base and J lost 4 bases. In DNA, the CDR3 is TGTGCCAGCAGCGTAATTGAGCGGGGCACCGGGGAGCTGTTTTTT. This codes for CASSVIERGTGELFF.

This clonotype was counted a few times. The chain links TRBV4-3 to TRBJ2-7; TRBD1 might be the D (6 bases). The germline gives CDR1 LGHNA, CDR2 YSLEER. Deletions cut 1 base from V and 5 bases from J, with 15 bases between. This CDR3 is built from 15 residues. The CDR3: CASSQGARGSNEQYF. The CDR3 DNA sequence: TGCGCCAGCAGCCAAGGCGCCAGGGGAAGCAACGAGCAGTACTTC.

This clonotype was recorded at least ten times. V gene TRBV30 combines with J gene TRBJ1-1; D perhaps matches TRBD1 (5 bases). Looked up from germline, CDR1 is GTSNPN and CDR2 is SVGIG (reference sequence). V lost 3 bases, J lost 5 bases, and 16 bases lay in between. There are 14 residues in the CDR3. The CDR3 spells CAWSPGGERTEAFF. In DNA form, the CDR3 reads TGTGCCTGGAGCCCTGGGGGGGAGAGGACTGAAGCTTTCTTT.

This clonotype came up many times. This chain connects TRBV27 to TRBJ1-2, with D unresolved. V was shortened by 5 bases and J by 8 bases, with 21 bases between the two germline ends. The germline V gene encodes CDR1 MNHEY and CDR2 SMNVEV (reference sequence). This CDR3 contains 15 residues. In DNA form, the CDR3 reads TGTGCCAGCAGTCCGTACTTCACCCTGCCTGGGGGCTACACCTTC. As protein: CASSPYFTLPGGYTF.

Ten or more counts support this clonotype. The chain joins TRBV14 to TRBJ2-7; 14 positions agree with TRBD2. Germline CDR1 is SGHDN and CDR2 is FVKESK. The length of the CDR3 is 18 residues. J gave up 7 bases and V 4 bases, and 15 bases lay outside the gene matches. The CDR3 DNA sequence: TGTGCCAGCAGCCTTGGGACTAGCGGGAGTTTCGGTTCGATGGAGCAGTACTTC. This gives the protein CASSLGTSGSFGSMEQYF. Full variable domain (outside the CDR3, taken from reference TRBV14 and TRBJ2-7): EAGVTQFPSHSVIEKGQTVTLRCDPISGHDNLYWYRRVMGKEIKFLLHFVKESKQDESGMPNNRFLAERTGGTYSTLKVQPAELEDSGVYFCASSLGTSGSFGSMEQYFGPGTRLTVT.

This clonotype was counted ten times or more. CDR3 in DNA: TGTGCCAGCAGCTTAGAGGGCGCACGGGGCTATGAGCAGTTCTTC. Protein product: CASSLEGARGYEQFF. J is TRBJ2-1 and V is TRBV11-2; D assignment may be TRBD1 or TRBD2 (5 bases each). Germline V lookup: CDR1 SGHAT, CDR2 FQNNGV. The CDR3 is 15 residues long. V dropped 0 bases and J dropped 8 bases, with 14 bases sitting between them.